These T cell receptor beta chains were read from a single sample in a study of cytomegalovirus exposure and HLA in healthy donors. The table came from immunoSEQ multiplex PCR; TCRdb's copy has only in-frame clones and leaves some out. The repertoire includes about 98,000 clones, 65% to 80% of them detected once, and over 15% sits in the top ten. The sequencing input was PBMCs. The receptors were gathered from a man in his sixties in good health and CMV-seropositive. Each CDR3 is given with its conserved first and last residue. The order of the fields is V gene, J gene, clone size, D gene, CDR3 protein, CDR3 DNA. A D gene is named only where the DNA matches it firmly. Some rows mark clone size as missing; the rest say once, few, many or name a class of expanded clone.

v_call: TRBV13; j_call: TRBJ2-3; clone_size: .; d_call: TRBD2; cdr3_aa: CASSPRTSGADTQYF; cdr3_nt: TGTGCCAGCAGCCCCCGGACTAGCGGGGCAGATACGCAGTATTTT
v_call: TRBV7-9; j_call: TRBJ2-7; clone_size: .; d_call: TRBD1; cdr3_aa: CASSTPRGQDEQYF; cdr3_nt: TGTGCCAGCAGCACGCCCAGGGGGCAGGACGAGCAGTACTTC
v_call: TRBV5-3; j_call: TRBJ2-2; clone_size: .; d_call: TRBD2; cdr3_aa: CARSLRTSGGWDTGELFF; cdr3_nt: TGTGCCAGAAGCTTGAGGACTAGCGGGGGGTGGGACACCGGGGAGCTGTTTTTT
v_call: TRBV7-2; j_call: TRBJ2-6; clone_size: .; d_call: .; cdr3_aa: CASSSRRWGPRGANVLTF; cdr3_nt: TGTGCCAGCAGCTCGCGGAGGTGGGGGCCAAGGGGGGCCAACGTCCTGACTTTC
v_call: TRBV5-4; j_call: TRBJ2-7; clone_size: .; d_call: TRBD1; cdr3_aa: CASSLTGTGVSYEQYF; cdr3_nt: TGTGCCAGCAGCTTAACCGGGACAGGAGTCTCCTACGAGCAGTACTTC
v_call: TRBV11-1; j_call: TRBJ2-7; clone_size: .; d_call: .; cdr3_aa: CASSSVGVEQYF; cdr3_nt: TGTGCCAGCAGCTCCGTAGGGGTCGAGCAGTACTTC
v_call: TRBV19; j_call: TRBJ1-2; clone_size: .; d_call: .; cdr3_aa: CASQTKTLRGGYTF; cdr3_nt: TGTGCCAGCCAAACAAAGACCCTCCGCGGTGGCTACACCTTC
v_call: TRBV7-9; j_call: TRBJ1-1; clone_size: once; d_call: .; cdr3_aa: CASSAEGHPNTEAFF; cdr3_nt: TGTGCCAGCAGCGCTGAGGGACACCCGAACACTGAAGCTTTCTTT
v_call: TRBV9; j_call: TRBJ2-5; clone_size: once; d_call: .; cdr3_aa: CASTPSGVGETQYF; cdr3_nt: TGTGCCAGCACCCCATCAGGGGTCGGGGAGACCCAGTACTTC
v_call: TRBV4-3; j_call: TRBJ2-2; clone_size: .; d_call: TRBD1; cdr3_aa: CASSQERDRPTGELFF; cdr3_nt: TGCGCCAGCAGCCAAGAACGGGACAGGCCCACCGGGGAGCTGTTTTTT
v_call: TRBV6-1; j_call: TRBJ1-5; clone_size: few; d_call: .; cdr3_aa: CASRAGLLSNQPQHF; cdr3_nt: TGTGCCAGCAGGGCAGGTCTTCTAAGCAATCAGCCCCAGCATTTT
v_call: TRBV5-6; j_call: TRBJ2-5; clone_size: .; d_call: TRBD2; cdr3_aa: CASSLGGLETQYF; cdr3_nt: TGTGCCAGCAGCCTCGGGGGGTTGGAGACCCAGTACTTC
v_call: TRBV18; j_call: TRBJ1-1; clone_size: .; d_call: .; cdr3_aa: CASSGLTEAFF; cdr3_nt: TGTGCCAGCTCAGGGCTCACTGAAGCTTTCTTT
v_call: TRBV5-1; j_call: TRBJ2-7; clone_size: .; d_call: .; cdr3_aa: CASSSLAGSYEQYF; cdr3_nt: TGCGCCAGCAGCTCTTTAGCTGGATCCTACGAGCAGTACTTC
v_call: TRBV30; j_call: TRBJ2-2; clone_size: .; d_call: .; cdr3_aa: CAWETGFYAGELFF; cdr3_nt: TGTGCCTGGGAAACAGGGTTTTACGCCGGGGAGCTGTTTTTT
v_call: TRBV7-6; j_call: TRBJ2-1; clone_size: once; d_call: TRBD2; cdr3_aa: CASSSLLAGVHNEQFF; cdr3_nt: TGTGCCAGCAGCTCCCTACTAGCGGGGGTTCACAATGAGCAGTTCTTC
v_call: TRBV9; j_call: TRBJ1-2; clone_size: few; d_call: .; cdr3_aa: CASSPSLEGLNYGYTF; cdr3_nt: TGTGCCAGCAGCCCGTCTCTGGAGGGTTTAAACTATGGCTACACCTTC
v_call: TRBV29-1; j_call: TRBJ2-7; clone_size: .; d_call: TRBD2; cdr3_aa: CSVRGRGVLGEQYF; cdr3_nt: TGCAGCGTCCGGGGCCGGGGGGTTCTGGGGGAGCAGTACTTC
v_call: TRBV30; j_call: TRBJ1-6; clone_size: once; d_call: .; cdr3_aa: CAWREGRLHF; cdr3_nt: TGTGCCTGGAGAGAGGGGAGGCTCCACTTT
v_call: TRBV7-9; j_call: TRBJ2-3; clone_size: .; d_call: .; cdr3_aa: CASNLGAGATDTQYF; cdr3_nt: TGTGCCAGCAACCTCGGGGCAGGGGCCACAGATACGCAGTATTTT
v_call: TRBV5-4; j_call: TRBJ1-2; clone_size: .; d_call: .; cdr3_aa: CASSLVGGAVYGYTF; cdr3_nt: TGTGCCAGCAGCTTGGTCGGAGGGGCTGTCTATGGCTACACCTTC
v_call: TRBV4-3; j_call: TRBJ2-3; clone_size: few; d_call: TRBD2; cdr3_aa: CASSPKSHPTSGSNSQYF; cdr3_nt: TGCGCCAGCAGCCCCAAGAGCCACCCGACTAGCGGTAGTAATAGTCAGTATTTT